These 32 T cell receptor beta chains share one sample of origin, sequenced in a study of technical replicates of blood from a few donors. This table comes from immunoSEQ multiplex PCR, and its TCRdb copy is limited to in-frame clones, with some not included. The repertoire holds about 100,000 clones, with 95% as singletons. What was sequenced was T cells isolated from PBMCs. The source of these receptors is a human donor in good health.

CDR3 loop: CASSQGNRLTGYTF. The CDR3, as DNA: TGTGCCAGCAGCCAAGGTAACAGATTGACGGGCTACACCTTC. The chain joins TRBV4-2 to TRBJ1-2; D not certain. Germline V CDR1 and CDR2: LGHNA, YNFKEQ. The CDR3 covers 14 residues. The V gene lost 1 base and the J gene lost 8 bases, with 14 bases spanning the gap.

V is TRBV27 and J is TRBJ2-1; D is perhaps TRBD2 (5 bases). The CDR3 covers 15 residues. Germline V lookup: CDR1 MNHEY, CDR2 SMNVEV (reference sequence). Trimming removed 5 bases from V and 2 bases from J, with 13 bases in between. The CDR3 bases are TGTGCCAGCAGTCAGGAGTTCGGGACCTACAATGAGCAGTTCTTC. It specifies CASSQEFGTYNEQFF.

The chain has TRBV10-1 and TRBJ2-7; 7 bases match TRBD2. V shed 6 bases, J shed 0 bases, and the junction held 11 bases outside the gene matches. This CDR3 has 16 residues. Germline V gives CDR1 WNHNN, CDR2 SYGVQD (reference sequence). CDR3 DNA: TGCGCCAGCAGCCCGCCGTGGGGGGGTCCCTCCTACGAGCAGTACTTC. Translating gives CASSPPWGGPSYEQYF.

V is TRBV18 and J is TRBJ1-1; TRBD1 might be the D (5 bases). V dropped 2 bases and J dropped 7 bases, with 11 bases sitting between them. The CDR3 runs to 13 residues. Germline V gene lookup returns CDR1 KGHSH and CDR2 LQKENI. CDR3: CASSPDAQVEAFF. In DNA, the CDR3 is TGTGCCAGCTCACCAGACGCACAGGTTGAAGCTTTCTTT.

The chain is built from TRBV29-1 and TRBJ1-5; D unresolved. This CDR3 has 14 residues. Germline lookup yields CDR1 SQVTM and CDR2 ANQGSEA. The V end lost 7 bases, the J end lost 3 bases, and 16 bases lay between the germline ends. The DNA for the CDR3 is TGCAGCGCCCTCCTGGCGGGGTTCAATCAGCCCCAGCATTTT. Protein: CSALLAGFNQPQHF.

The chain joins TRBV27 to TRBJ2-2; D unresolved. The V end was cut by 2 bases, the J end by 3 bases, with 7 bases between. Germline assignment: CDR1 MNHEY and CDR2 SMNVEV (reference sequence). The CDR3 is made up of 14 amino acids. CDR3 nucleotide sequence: TGTGCCAGCAGTTTAATCCAGGACACCGGGGAGCTGTTTTTT. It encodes CASSLIQDTGELFF.

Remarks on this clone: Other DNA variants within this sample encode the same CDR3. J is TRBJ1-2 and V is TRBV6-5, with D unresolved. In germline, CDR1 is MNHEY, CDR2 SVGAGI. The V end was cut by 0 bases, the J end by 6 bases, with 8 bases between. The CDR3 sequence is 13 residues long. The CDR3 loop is CASSYSTGDGYTF. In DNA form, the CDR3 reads TGTGCCAGCAGTTACTCGACGGGAGATGGCTACACCTTC.

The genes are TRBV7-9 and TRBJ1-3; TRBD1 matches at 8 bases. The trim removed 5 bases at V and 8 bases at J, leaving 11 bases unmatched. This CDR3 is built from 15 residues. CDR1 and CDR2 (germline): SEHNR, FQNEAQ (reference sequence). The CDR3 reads CASSPPQGAVDTIYF. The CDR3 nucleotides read TGTGCCAGCAGCCCCCCCCAGGGGGCAGTTGACACCATATATTTT.

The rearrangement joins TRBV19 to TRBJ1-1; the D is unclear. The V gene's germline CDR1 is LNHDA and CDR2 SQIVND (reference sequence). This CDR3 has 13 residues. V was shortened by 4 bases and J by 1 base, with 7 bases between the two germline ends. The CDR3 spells CASSTTGNTEAFF. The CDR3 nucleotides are TGTGCCAGTAGTACGACGGGGAACACTGAAGCTTTCTTT. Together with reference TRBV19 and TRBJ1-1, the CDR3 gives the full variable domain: DGGITQSPKYLFRKEGQNVTLSCEQNLNHDAMYWYRQDPGQGLRLIYYSQIVNDFQKGDIAEGYSVSREKKESFPLTVTSAQKNPTAFYLCASSTTGNTEAFFGQGTRLTVV.

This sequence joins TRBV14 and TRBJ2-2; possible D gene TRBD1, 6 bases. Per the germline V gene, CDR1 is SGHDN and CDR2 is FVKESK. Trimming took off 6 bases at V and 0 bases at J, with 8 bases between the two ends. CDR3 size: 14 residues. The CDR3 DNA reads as TGTGCCAGCAGGGGACAACCGAACACCGGGGAGCTGTTTTTT. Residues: CASRGQPNTGELFF.

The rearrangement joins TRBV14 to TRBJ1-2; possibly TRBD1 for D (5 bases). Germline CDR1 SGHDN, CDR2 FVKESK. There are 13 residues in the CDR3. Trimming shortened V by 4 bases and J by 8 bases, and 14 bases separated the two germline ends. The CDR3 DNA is TGTGCCAGCAGCCGGGGCCCCTTAGAGGGCTACACCTTC. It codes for CASSRGPLEGYTF. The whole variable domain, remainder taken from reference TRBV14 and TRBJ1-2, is EAGVTQFPSHSVIEKGQTVTLRCDPISGHDNLYWYRRVMGKEIKFLLHFVKESKQDESGMPNNRFLAERTGGTYSTLKVQPAELEDSGVYFCASSRGPLEGYTFGSGTRLTVV.

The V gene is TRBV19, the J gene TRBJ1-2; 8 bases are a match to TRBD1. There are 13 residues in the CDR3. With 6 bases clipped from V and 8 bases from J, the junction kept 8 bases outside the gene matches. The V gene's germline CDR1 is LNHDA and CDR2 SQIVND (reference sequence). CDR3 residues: CASSRTGFMGYTF. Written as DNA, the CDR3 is TGTGCCAGTAGCAGGACAGGGTTTATGGGCTACACCTTC. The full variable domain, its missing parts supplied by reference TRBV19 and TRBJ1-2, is DGGITQSPKYLFRKEGQNVTLSCEQNLNHDAMYWYRQDPGQGLRLIYYSQIVNDFQKGDIAEGYSVSREKKESFPLTVTSAQKNPTAFYLCASSRTGFMGYTFGSGTRLTVV.

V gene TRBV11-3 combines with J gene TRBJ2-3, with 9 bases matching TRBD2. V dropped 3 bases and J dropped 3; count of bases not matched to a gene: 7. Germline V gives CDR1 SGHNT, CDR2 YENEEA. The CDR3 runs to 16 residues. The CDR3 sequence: CASSFLAGSVTDTQYF. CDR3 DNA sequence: TGTGCCAGCAGCTTCCTAGCGGGGTCTGTAACAGATACGCAGTATTTT.

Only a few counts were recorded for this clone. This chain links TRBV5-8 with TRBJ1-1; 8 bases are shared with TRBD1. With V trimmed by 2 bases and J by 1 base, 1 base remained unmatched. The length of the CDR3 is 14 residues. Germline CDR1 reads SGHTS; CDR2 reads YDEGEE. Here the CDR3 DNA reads TGTGCCAGCAGCTTCGACAGGGGGAACACTGAAGCTTTCTTT. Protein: CASSFDRGNTEAFF.

The CDR3 DNA is TGTGCCTCCGTGGGGGGGGCGGCCTACGAGCAGTACTTC. Protein product: CASVGGAAYEQYF. The genes are TRBV10-3 and TRBJ2-7, with D perhaps TRBD2 (7 bases). From germline, CDR1 is ENHRY and CDR2 SYGVKD. V was clipped by 11 bases and J by 2 bases, with 16 bases between them. This CDR3 has 13 residues.

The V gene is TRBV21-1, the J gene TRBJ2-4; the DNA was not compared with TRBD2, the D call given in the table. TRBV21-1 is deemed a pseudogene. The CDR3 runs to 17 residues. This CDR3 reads CASSKDRGGLAKNIQYF. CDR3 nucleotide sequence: TGTGCCAGCAGCAAAGATAGGGGGGGATTAGCCAAAAACATTCAGTACTTC.

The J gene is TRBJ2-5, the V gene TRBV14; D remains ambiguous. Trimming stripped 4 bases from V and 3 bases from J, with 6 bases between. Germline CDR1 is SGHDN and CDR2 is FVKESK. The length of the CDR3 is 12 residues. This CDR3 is CASSPEEETQYF. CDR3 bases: TGTGCCAGCAGCCCCGAGGAAGAGACCCAGTACTTC.

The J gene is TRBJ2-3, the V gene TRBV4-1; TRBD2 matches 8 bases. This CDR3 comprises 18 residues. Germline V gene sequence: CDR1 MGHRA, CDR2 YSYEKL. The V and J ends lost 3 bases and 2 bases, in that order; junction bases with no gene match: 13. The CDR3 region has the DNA TGCGCCAGCAGCCACGCGCCGGCGGTAGCGGGAATCACAGATACGCAGTATTTT. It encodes CASSHAPAVAGITDTQYF.

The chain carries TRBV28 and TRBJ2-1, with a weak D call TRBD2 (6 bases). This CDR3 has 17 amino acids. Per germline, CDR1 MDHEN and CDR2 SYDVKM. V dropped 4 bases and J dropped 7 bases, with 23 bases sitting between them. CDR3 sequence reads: CASSSLGGGRTGNEQFF. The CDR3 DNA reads TGTGCCAGCAGTTCCCTAGGCGGAGGGAGAACGGGTAATGAGCAGTTCTTC.

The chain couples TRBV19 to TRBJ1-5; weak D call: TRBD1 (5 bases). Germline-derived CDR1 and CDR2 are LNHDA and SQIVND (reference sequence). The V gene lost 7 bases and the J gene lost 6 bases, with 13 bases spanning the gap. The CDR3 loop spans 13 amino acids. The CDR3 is CASTPRESQPQHF. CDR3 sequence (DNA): TGTGCCAGTACCCCCAGGGAAAGTCAGCCCCAGCATTTT. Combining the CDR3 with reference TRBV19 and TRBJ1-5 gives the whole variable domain DGGITQSPKYLFRKEGQNVTLSCEQNLNHDAMYWYRQDPGQGLRLIYYSQIVNDFQKGDIAEGYSVSREKKESFPLTVTSAQKNPTAFYLCASTPRESQPQHFGDGTRLSIL.

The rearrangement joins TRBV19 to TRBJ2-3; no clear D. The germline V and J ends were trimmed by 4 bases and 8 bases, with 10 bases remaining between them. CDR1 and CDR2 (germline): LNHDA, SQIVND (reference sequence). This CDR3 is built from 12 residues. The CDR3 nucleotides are TGTGCCAGTAGTACCACATCTCTTACGCAGTATTTT. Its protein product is CASSTTSLTQYF. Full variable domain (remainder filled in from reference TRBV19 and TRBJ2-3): DGGITQSPKYLFRKEGQNVTLSCEQNLNHDAMYWYRQDPGQGLRLIYYSQIVNDFQKGDIAEGYSVSREKKESFPLTVTSAQKNPTAFYLCASSTTSLTQYFGPGTRLTVL.

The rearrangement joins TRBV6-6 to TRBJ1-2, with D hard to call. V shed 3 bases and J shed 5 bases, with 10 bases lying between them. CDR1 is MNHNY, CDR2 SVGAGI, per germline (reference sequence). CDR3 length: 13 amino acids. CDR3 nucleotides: TGTGCCAGCAGTTATGGCCCGGGATATGGCTACACCTTC. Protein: CASSYGPGYGYTF.

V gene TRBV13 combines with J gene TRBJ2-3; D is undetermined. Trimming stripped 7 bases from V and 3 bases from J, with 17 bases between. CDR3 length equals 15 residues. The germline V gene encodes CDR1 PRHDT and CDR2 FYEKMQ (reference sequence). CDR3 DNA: TGTGCCAGCAAAAATACAGCATTCCGGACAGATACGCAGTATTTT. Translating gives CASKNTAFRTDTQYF.

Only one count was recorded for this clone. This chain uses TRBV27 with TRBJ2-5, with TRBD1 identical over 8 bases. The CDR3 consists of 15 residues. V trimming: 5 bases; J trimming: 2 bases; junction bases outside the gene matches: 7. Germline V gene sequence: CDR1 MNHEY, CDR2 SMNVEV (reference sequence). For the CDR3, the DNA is TGTGCCAGCAGTCTCAAGACAGGGGTTCAAGAGACCCAGTACTTC. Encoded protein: CASSLKTGVQETQYF.

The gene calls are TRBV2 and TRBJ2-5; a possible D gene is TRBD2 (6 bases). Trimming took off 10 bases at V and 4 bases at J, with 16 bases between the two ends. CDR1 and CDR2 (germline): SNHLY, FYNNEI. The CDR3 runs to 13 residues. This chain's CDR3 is CATSGDLGETQYF. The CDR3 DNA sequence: TGTGCCACATCGGGGGACCTGGGAGAGACCCAGTACTTC. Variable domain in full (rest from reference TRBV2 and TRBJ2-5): EPEVTQTPSHQVTQMGQEVILRCVPISNHLYFYWYRQILGQKVEFLVSFYNNEISEKSEIFDDQFSVERPDGSNFTLKIRSTKLEDSAMYFCATSGDLGETQYFGPGTRLLVL.

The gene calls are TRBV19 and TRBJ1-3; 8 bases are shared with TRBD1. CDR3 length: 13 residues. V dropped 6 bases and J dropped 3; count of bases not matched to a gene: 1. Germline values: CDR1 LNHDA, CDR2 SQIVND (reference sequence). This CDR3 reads CASRGTGGNTIYF. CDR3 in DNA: TGTGCCAGTAGGGGGACAGGTGGAAACACCATATATTTT.

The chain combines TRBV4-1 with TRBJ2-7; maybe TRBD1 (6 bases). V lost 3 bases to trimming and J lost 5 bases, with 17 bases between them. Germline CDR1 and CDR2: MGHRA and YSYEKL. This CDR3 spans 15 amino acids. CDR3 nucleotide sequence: TGCGCCAGCAGCCACTTAGGGGGAAGATACGACGAGCAGTACTTC. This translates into CASSHLGGRYDEQYF.

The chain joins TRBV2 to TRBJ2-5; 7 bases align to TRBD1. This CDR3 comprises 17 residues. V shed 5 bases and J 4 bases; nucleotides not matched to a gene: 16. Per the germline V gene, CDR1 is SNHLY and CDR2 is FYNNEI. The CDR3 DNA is TGTGCCAGCAGTCCTTTCTCGACAGGGCAAGGGGGAGAGACCCAGTACTTC. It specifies CASSPFSTGQGGETQYF.

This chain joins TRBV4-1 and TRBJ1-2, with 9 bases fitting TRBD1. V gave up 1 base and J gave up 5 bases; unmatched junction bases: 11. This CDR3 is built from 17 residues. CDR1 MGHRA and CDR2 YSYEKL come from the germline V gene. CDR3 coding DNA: TGCGCCAGCAGCCAAGTTCGCCTTGCGACAGGGGGATATGGCTACACCTTC. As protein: CASSQVRLATGGYGYTF.

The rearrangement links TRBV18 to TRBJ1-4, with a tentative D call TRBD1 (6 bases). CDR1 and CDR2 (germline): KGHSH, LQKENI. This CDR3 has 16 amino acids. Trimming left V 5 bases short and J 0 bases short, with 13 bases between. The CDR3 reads CASSITGPPTNEKLFF. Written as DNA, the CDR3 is TGTGCCAGCTCAATAACAGGGCCTCCAACTAATGAAAAACTGTTTTTT.

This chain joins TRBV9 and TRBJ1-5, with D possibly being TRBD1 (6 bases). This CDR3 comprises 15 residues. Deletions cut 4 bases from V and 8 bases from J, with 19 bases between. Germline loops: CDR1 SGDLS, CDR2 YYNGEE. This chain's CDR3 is CASSIGGGPSEPQHF. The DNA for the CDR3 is TGTGCCAGCAGCATAGGGGGGGGCCCGTCGGAGCCCCAGCATTTT.

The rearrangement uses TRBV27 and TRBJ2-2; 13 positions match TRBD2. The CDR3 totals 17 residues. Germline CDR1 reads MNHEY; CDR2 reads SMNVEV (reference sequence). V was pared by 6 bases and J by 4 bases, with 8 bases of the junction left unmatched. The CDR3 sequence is CASSRGLAGRRTGELFF. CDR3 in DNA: TGTGCCAGCAGCCGGGGACTAGCGGGAAGGCGCACCGGGGAGCTGTTTTTT.